Listed below are T cell receptor beta chains from one sample, sequenced in a study of identical twins. TCRdb reanalysed the 5' RACE reads using MiXCR and keeps one entry per CDR3 protein. The sample yields some 590,000 distinct CDR3 sequences, more than 9% seen once. This sample also belongs to another study, concerning yellow fever vaccine responses in identical twins.

The source material was PBMCs. These receptors were obtained from a woman aged 18-29 years in good health. Each CDR3 is given with its conserved first and last residue. D genes are given only for firm matches. Not all rows give a size; the values are once, few, many and, for expanded clones, a class.

j_gene,v_gene,d_gene,abundance,CDR3aa,CDR3nt
TRBJ2-1,TRBV4-2,NA,many,CASSQELGNTYNEQFF,TGTGCCAGCAGCCAAGAATTGGGGAACACCTACAATGAGCAGTTCTTC
TRBJ2-1,TRBV5-1,NA,many,CASSIEGFPGEQFF,TGCGCCAGCAGCATAGAGGGTTTCCCCGGTGAGCAGTTCTTC
TRBJ1-4,TRBV6-5,NA,few,CASSYEQGPNEKLFF,TGTGCCAGCAGTTATGAACAGGGACCTAATGAAAAACTGTTTTTT
TRBJ2-3,TRBV6-1,TRBD2,NA,CASRGLAVSTDTQYF,TGTGCCAGCAGGGGACTAGCGGTTAGCACAGATACGCAGTATTTT
TRBJ2-3,TRBV9,NA,few,CASSVAVVTDTQYF,TGTGCCAGCAGCGTAGCGGTTGTCACAGATACGCAGTATTTT
TRBJ2-5,TRBV3-1,NA,few,CASSQEPGRGPQETQYF,TGTGCCAGCAGCCAAGAACCTGGGCGGGGGCCCCAAGAGACCCAGTACTTC
TRBJ2-1,TRBV29-1,TRBD2,NA,CSVGLAGVYNEQFF,TGCAGCGTCGGACTAGCGGGGGTTTACAATGAGCAGTTCTTC
TRBJ1-2,TRBV6-1,NA,many,CASSPASGYGYTF,TGTGCCAGCAGCCCAGCCAGTGGCTATGGCTACACCTTC
TRBJ1-2,TRBV29-1,TRBD1,many,CSVGETGGYYGYTF,TGCAGCGTTGGGGAGACAGGGGGTTACTATGGCTACACCTTC
TRBJ2-1,TRBV3-1,NA,NA,CASSQEAGSYNEQFF,TGTGCCAGCAGCCAAGAGGCGGGTTCCTACAATGAGCAGTTCTTC
TRBJ2-7,TRBV18,TRBD2,NA,CASSALGTSYEQYF,TGTGCCAGCTCCGCCTTAGGGACTAGTTACGAGCAGTACTTC
TRBJ2-5,TRBV14,NA,few,CASSRDFGGLGETQYF,TGTGCCAGCAGCCGAGACTTCGGGGGGCTTGGGGAGACCCAGTACTTC
TRBJ1-5,TRBV7-9,TRBD1,NA,CASSGGAGGIQPQHF,TGTGCCAGCAGCGGGGGGGCAGGGGGAATTCAGCCCCAGCATTTT
TRBJ2-1,TRBV12-3/TRBV12-4,TRBD2,NA,CARSFLTKREKAYNEQFF,TGTGCCCGCAGTTTTCTCACGAAGCGGGAGAAAGCCTACAATGAGCAGTTCTTC
TRBJ2-3,TRBV6-4,NA,few,CASSDGEFATDTQYF,TGTGCCAGCAGTGACGGGGAGTTTGCCACAGATACGCAGTATTTT
TRBJ1-1,TRBV12-3/TRBV12-4,NA,few,CASSLRAAAEAFF,TGTGCCAGCAGTTTAAGGGCTGCGGCTGAAGCTTTCTTT
TRBJ2-3,TRBV10-3,NA,many,CAISESRSVQYF,TGTGCCATCAGTGAGTCCAGGAGCGTGCAGTATTTT
TRBJ2-2,TRBV12-3/TRBV12-4,TRBD1,many,CASSPRTGGSGELFF,TGTGCCAGCAGTCCCCGGACAGGGGGATCCGGGGAGCTGTTTTTT
TRBJ2-3,TRBV5-1,NA,few,CASSFVGATDTQYF,TGCGCCAGCAGCTTTGTGGGGGCGACAGATACGCAGTATTTT
TRBJ2-7,TRBV6-1,TRBD2,NA,CASTQLLAGVPRQYF,TGTGCCAGCACCCAGTTGCTAGCGGGAGTACCTCGGCAGTACTTC
TRBJ2-7,TRBV6-2/TRBV6-3,TRBD1,NA,CASSETGGAYEQYF,TGTGCCAGCAGCGAGACAGGGGGTGCCTACGAGCAGTACTTC
TRBJ2-6,TRBV2,NA,NA,CASSARTLGANVLTF,TGTGCCAGCAGTGCCAGGACACTGGGGGCCAACGTCCTGACTTTC
TRBJ1-5,TRBV5-4,NA,many,CASSLSPGSDQPQHF,TGTGCCAGCAGCTTAAGTCCTGGGAGCGATCAGCCCCAGCATTTT
TRBJ2-3,TRBV2,NA,NA,CASSAESLGADTQYF,TGTGCCAGCAGTGCCGAGTCTTTAGGAGCAGATACGCAGTATTTT
TRBJ2-3,TRBV29-1,TRBD2,many,CSHRIAGGADTQYF,TGCAGCCATAGAATAGCGGGAGGAGCAGATACGCAGTATTTT
TRBJ2-1,TRBV20-1,TRBD2,many,CSARWTSGSGGDEQFF,TGCAGTGCTAGATGGACTAGCGGGAGTGGGGGGGATGAGCAGTTCTTC
TRBJ1-5,TRBV6-2/TRBV6-3,NA,NA,CASSYSNGQSQHF,TGTGCCAGCAGTTACAGTAACGGACAGTCCCAGCATTTT
TRBJ2-5,TRBV7-9,NA,NA,CASSSGAEETQYF,TGTGCCAGCAGCTCGGGGGCGGAAGAGACCCAGTACTTC
TRBJ2-5,TRBV11-1,NA,NA,CASSLRRRGGETQYF,TGTGCCAGCAGCCTCCGACGACGGGGAGGTGAGACCCAGTACTTC
TRBJ2-7,TRBV27,TRBD1,many,CASSYGTDSYEQYF,TGTGCCAGCAGTTACGGGACAGACTCCTACGAGCAGTACTTC
TRBJ2-7,TRBV18,TRBD2,many,CASSRLAGGHEQYF,TGTGCCAGCTCAAGACTAGCGGGAGGGCACGAGCAGTACTTC
TRBJ1-5,TRBV11-2,TRBD1,few,CASSLRVGTGALSNQPQHF,TGTGCCAGCAGCCTCCGGGTCGGGACAGGGGCACTTAGCAATCAGCCCCAGCATTTT